The present TCR beta chain was sequenced within a study of patients and donors after allogeneic stem cell transplantation. This clonotype was detected a few times. One entry per CDR3 protein results from TCRdb running MiXCR on the RT-PCR reads. The data contain around 23,000 distinct CDR3 sequences, around 28% of them seen just once; the ten biggest clones take up 40% to 55%. The CDR3 has 14 amino acids. V was pared by 5 bases and J by 4 bases, with 8 bases of the junction left unmatched. The V gene's germline CDR1 is DFQATT and CDR2 SNEGSKA (reference sequence). The chain links TRBV20-1 to TRBJ1-2; 9 nucleotides line up with TRBD1. This sequence originates from a human donor who was either an allogeneic HSCT recipient or a stem cell or donor lymphocyte infusion donor (not recorded which). It is not recorded whose cells these are; they may come from a transplant donor. Sequencing was performed on blood, either unsorted or a sorted T cell fraction (not recorded which). This CDR3 reads CSAYGQGQGYGYTF. CDR3 DNA sequence: TGCAGTGCTTACGGACAGGGGCAAGGCTATGGCTACACCTTC.